The 27 T cell receptor beta chains reported below all come from one sample, sequenced in a study of control samples from healthy donors and cancer patients (TCRdb year 2020). Library prep was done by the immunoSEQ multiplex PCR assay. The table was pulled from immuneACCESS by TCRdb, which kept in-frame rearrangements only. Such tables lose some clones; where checked, under half of the loss comes from unresolved V genes, and the rest has no known cause. The sample table records around 250,000 clones; roughly 82% of these occur just once. The top ten clonotypes cover roughly 14% of the sample. The specimen was PBMCs. The receptors were gathered from a woman aged 60-75 years with lung cancer.

This clone was counted between two and nine times. The CDR3 region has the DNA TGCGCCAGCAGCTTGACGGGACAGGCCTACGAGCAGTACTTC. Translation gives CASSLTGQAYEQYF. The rearrangement joins TRBV5-1 to TRBJ2-7; 8 bases are shared with TRBD1. J was trimmed by 2 bases and V by 1 base; bases with no gene match: 2. This CDR3 spans 14 amino acids. Per germline, CDR1 SGHRS and CDR2 YFSETQ.

The rearrangement uses TRBV6-1 and TRBJ1-2, with 9 bases that match TRBD1. The CDR3 length is 14 residues. Germline V gives CDR1 MNHNS, CDR2 SASEGT. Trimming cost V 3 bases and J 4 bases; bases outside gene matches: 3. The CDR3 DNA sequence: TGTGCCAGCAGTGAGGGACAGGGACCCTATGGCTACACCTTC. Amino acid sequence: CASSEGQGPYGYTF.

The J gene is TRBJ1-2, the V gene TRBV7-7; perhaps TRBD1 as D (5 bases). CDR3 length: 15 residues. Trimming removed 4 bases from V and 8 bases from J, with 20 bases in between. Germline CDR1 reads SSHAT; CDR2 reads FNYEAQ (reference sequence). The CDR3 sequence: CASSSPGSTDGGYTF. The CDR3 bases are TGTGCCAGCAGCTCCCCAGGGTCGACGGACGGGGGCTACACCTTC.

The CDR3 DNA sequence: TGTGCCAGTAGTATCCGGGAAAACATTCAGTACTTC. It specifies CASSIRENIQYF. The chain employs TRBV19 and TRBJ2-4; no definite D call. Per germline, CDR1 LNHDA and CDR2 SQIVND (reference sequence). V shed 3 bases and J shed 5 bases, with 5 bases lying between them. The CDR3 runs to 12 residues.

This chain joins TRBV3-1 (or the pseudogene TRBV3-2) and TRBJ2-3, with 10 bases matching TRBD2. J was trimmed by 2 bases and V by 4 bases; bases with no gene match: 3. From germline, CDR1 is LGHDT and CDR2 YNNKEL (reference sequence). The CDR3 runs 15 residues. The CDR3 here is CASSPGLAVTDTQYF. Here the CDR3 DNA reads TGTGCCAGCAGCCCCGGACTAGCGGTCACAGATACGCAGTATTTT.

This chain connects TRBV18 to TRBJ1-2; perhaps TRBD1 as D (6 bases). The CDR3 runs 14 residues. V was clipped by 8 bases and J by 4 bases, with 17 bases between them. Germline CDR1 is KGHSH and CDR2 is LQKENI. CDR3 amino acids: CASTGEQGSYGYTF. CDR3 in DNA: TGTGCCAGCACGGGGGAACAGGGAAGCTATGGCTACACCTTC.

CDR3 residues: CASSPTNYGYTF. CDR3 DNA: TGTGCCAGCTCGCCAACTAACTATGGCTACACCTTC. This chain connects TRBV18 to TRBJ1-2, with D uncertain. V dropped 6 bases and J dropped 0 bases, with 5 bases sitting between them. CDR1 and CDR2 (germline): KGHSH, LQKENI. CDR3 length: 12 residues.

The chain couples TRBV6-6 to TRBJ1-6, with TRBD1 matching over 8 bases. The germline gives CDR1 MNHNY, CDR2 SVGAGI (reference sequence). This CDR3 is built from 15 residues. V shed 5 bases, J shed 10 bases, and the junction held 10 bases outside the gene matches. The CDR3 loop is CASSDGQGLGSPLHF. CDR3 coding DNA: TGTGCCAGCAGTGACGGACAGGGCTTAGGATCACCCCTCCACTTT.

This chain connects TRBV3-1 (or the pseudogene TRBV3-2) to TRBJ1-1; the D gene is possibly TRBD1 (5 bases). Germline V CDR1 and CDR2: LGHDT, YNNKEL (reference sequence). Deletions cut 1 base from V and 4 bases from J, with 10 bases between. This CDR3 spans 14 amino acids. The CDR3 DNA reads as TGTGCCAGCAGCCAAGCCGCGACAGCCACTGAAGCTTTCTTT. Amino acids: CASSQAATATEAFF.

The CDR3 bases are TGTGCCAGTAGTATAGGGCTTCCCCCAGATACGCAGTATTTT. This encodes CASSIGLPPDTQYF. The chain has TRBV19 and TRBJ2-3; no firm D call. In germline, CDR1 is LNHDA, CDR2 SQIVND (reference sequence). Trimming shortened V by 1 base and J by 4 bases, and 9 bases separated the two germline ends. This CDR3 comprises 14 residues.

The chain recombines TRBV5-1 with TRBJ1-4, with 8 bases identical to TRBD1. CDR3 length: 15 amino acids. J lost 8 bases, V lost 6 bases, and 12 bases had no gene match. Germline lookup yields CDR1 SGHRS and CDR2 YFSETQ. CDR3 bases: TGCGCCAGCACACAGGGGGGTCATGTCGGCGAAAAACTGTTTTTT. Its translation is CASTQGGHVGEKLFF.

The chain has TRBV7-9 and TRBJ2-7, with D possibly being TRBD2 (7 bases). Germline V gene lookup returns CDR1 SEHNR and CDR2 FQNEAQ (reference sequence). The CDR3 spans 15 residues. Between the trimmed V and J ends, which lost 7 bases and 1 base, there was a span of 17 bases. In DNA form, the CDR3 reads TGTGCCAGCACCCGGACGGGGGGCGGGTCCTACGAGCAGTACTTC. Protein: CASTRTGGGSYEQYF.

V is TRBV19 and J is TRBJ1-2; 7 bases agree with TRBD1. The CDR3 extends over 13 amino acids. With V trimmed by 9 bases and J by 6 bases, 10 bases remained unmatched. CDR1 is LNHDA, CDR2 SQIVND, per germline (reference sequence). This chain's CDR3 is CASSLGTANGYTF. CDR3 coding DNA: TGTGCCAGCAGCTTAGGGACAGCTAATGGCTACACCTTC.

The chain joins TRBV2 to TRBJ2-2; 11 positions match TRBD2. Germline V gene sequence: CDR1 SNHLY, CDR2 FYNNEI. The CDR3 spans 15 residues. V lost 6 bases, J lost 7 bases, and 7 bases stayed unmatched. For the CDR3, the DNA is TGTGCCAGCAGACTAGCGGGAGACGTAGGCGGGGAGCTGTTTTTT. This codes for CASRLAGDVGGELFF.

The V call is TRBV7-9, the J call TRBJ1-2, with D perhaps TRBD1 (5 bases). V was pared by 1 base and J by 7 bases, with 13 bases between. CDR1 is SEHNR, CDR2 FQNEAQ, per germline (reference sequence). The length of the CDR3 is 14 residues. The CDR3 DNA follows: TGTGCCAGCAGCTTAGAAAGGGGAAGTCCTGGCTACACCTTC. Its protein product is CASSLERGSPGYTF. The full variable domain, rest sourced from reference TRBV7-9 and TRBJ1-2, is DTGVSQNPRHKITKRGQNVTFRCDPISEHNRLYWYRQTLGQGPEFLTYFQNEAQLEKSRLLSDRFSAERPKGSFSTLEIQRTEQGDSAMYLCASSLERGSPGYTFGSGTRLTVV.

This clone was seen more than once but under ten times. J is TRBJ1-2 and V is TRBV7-9; possibly TRBD1 for D (5 bases). Germline CDR1 reads SEHNR; CDR2 reads FQNEAQ (reference sequence). This CDR3 spans 13 amino acids. The germline V and J ends were trimmed by 2 bases and 4 bases, with 8 bases remaining between them. CDR3 DNA: TGTGCCAGCAGCTTATCGGGGGGCTATGGCTACACCTTC. It translates to CASSLSGGYGYTF. Full variable domain (rest looked up from reference TRBV7-9 and TRBJ1-2): DTGVSQNPRHKITKRGQNVTFRCDPISEHNRLYWYRQTLGQGPEFLTYFQNEAQLEKSRLLSDRFSAERPKGSFSTLEIQRTEQGDSAMYLCASSLSGGYGYTFGSGTRLTVV.

This chain joins TRBV5-1 and TRBJ2-2, with 11 bases that match TRBD1. Germline assignment: CDR1 SGHRS and CDR2 YFSETQ. The CDR3 is made up of 15 amino acids. Trimming cost V 3 bases and J 6 bases; bases outside gene matches: 4. CDR3 amino acids: CASSSGQGASGELFF. CDR3 DNA: TGCGCCAGCAGCTCTGGACAGGGGGCTTCCGGGGAGCTGTTTTTT.

V and J are TRBV10-1 and TRBJ2-6; D unresolved. Looked up from germline, CDR1 is WNHNN and CDR2 is SYGVQD (reference sequence). The CDR3 runs to 13 residues. Deletions cut 4 bases from V and 0 bases from J, with 1 base between. The CDR3 region has the DNA TGCGCCAGCAGTGCCTCTGGGGCCAACGTCCTGACTTTC. Translated: CASSASGANVLTF.

This clone was counted ten times or more. The gene calls are TRBV6-1 and TRBJ2-7; D is unresolved. V shed 3 bases and J shed 2 bases, with 8 bases lying between them. The CDR3 runs to 13 residues. Germline V gene data show CDR1 as MNHNS and CDR2 as SASEGT. CDR3 nucleotide sequence: TGTGCCAGCAGTGATGGCACTCCCTACGAGCAGTACTTC. Protein: CASSDGTPYEQYF.

This clone was seen just once. Germline is not matched at one junction end, which may reflect a read error. The J gene is TRBJ1-2, the V gene TRBV5-1; 11 nucleotides align to TRBD1. Germline loops: CDR1 SGHRS, CDR2 YFSETQ. The CDR3 consists of 15 residues. CDR3 nucleotides: TGCGCCAGCAGATTGGCTGGGACAGGGGGTTATGGCTACACCTTC. Encoded protein: CASRLAGTGGYGYTF.

As regards this clone: Within the sample, other DNA sequences also encode this same CDR3. The chain uses TRBV19 and TRBJ2-5, with 7 bases that match TRBD2. The CDR3 is 15 residues long. V shed 6 bases and J 1 base; nucleotides not matched to a gene: 8. Germline V gives CDR1 LNHDA, CDR2 SQIVND (reference sequence). CDR3 amino acids: CASSLWGGAQETQYF. The DNA of the CDR3 is TGTGCCAGTAGCCTCTGGGGGGGAGCCCAAGAGACCCAGTACTTC.

The V call is TRBV4-1, the J call TRBJ2-3, with TRBD2 identical over 8 bases. Germline V gene data show CDR1 as MGHRA and CDR2 as YSYEKL. This CDR3 has 16 amino acids. Trimming cost V 4 bases and J 5 bases; bases outside gene matches: 11. CDR3 in amino acids: CASSRTRGDLGDTQYF. For the CDR3, the DNA is TGCGCCAGCAGCCGCACGCGGGGGGACCTGGGAGATACGCAGTATTTT.

This clone was counted between two and nine times. V gene TRBV11-2 combines with J gene TRBJ2-6; D could derive from TRBD1 or TRBD2 (7 bases each). This CDR3 spans 17 amino acids. Germline lookup yields CDR1 SGHAT and CDR2 FQNNGV. V lost 0 bases, J lost 0 bases, and 9 bases lay in between. This chain's CDR3 is CASSLDRGGSGANVLTF. The CDR3 nucleotides read TGTGCCAGCAGCTTAGACAGGGGGGGCTCTGGGGCCAACGTCCTGACTTTC.

The V and J genes are TRBV5-1 and TRBJ1-1; no clear D. Trimming removed 1 base from V and 3 bases from J, with 7 bases in between. CDR1 is SGHRS, CDR2 YFSETQ, per germline. The CDR3 is 13 residues long. CDR3 region: CASSLSRDTEAFF. The DNA of the CDR3 is TGCGCCAGCAGCTTGTCCCGGGACACTGAAGCTTTCTTT.

The chain is built from TRBV3-1 (or the pseudogene TRBV3-2) and TRBJ2-3; the D gene is possibly TRBD2 (5 bases). This CDR3 spans 15 amino acids. CDR1 LGHDT and CDR2 YNNKEL come from the germline V gene (reference sequence). Trimming stripped 2 bases from V and 3 bases from J, with 12 bases between. This CDR3 reads CASSQFLADTDTQYF. The DNA of the CDR3 is TGTGCCAGCAGCCAATTTCTAGCTGATACAGATACGCAGTATTTT.

The chain carries TRBV7-2 and TRBJ2-3; no clear D gene. Deletions cut 8 bases from V and 2 bases from J, with 17 bases between. The CDR3 runs to 15 residues. CDR1 is SGHTA and CDR2 is FQGNSA in the germline V gene. The CDR3 reads CASRRQPTVTDTQYF. CDR3 sequence (DNA): TGTGCCAGCCGACGGCAGCCTACGGTCACAGATACGCAGTATTTT.

The genes are TRBV11-2 and TRBJ1-6; D gene uncertain. Looked up from germline, CDR1 is SGHAT and CDR2 is FQNNGV. V was shortened by 3 bases and J by 5 bases, with 8 bases between the two germline ends. The CDR3 contains 14 residues. This chain's CDR3 is CASSFEADNSPLHF. CDR3 DNA sequence: TGTGCCAGCAGCTTTGAGGCAGATAATTCACCCCTCCACTTT.